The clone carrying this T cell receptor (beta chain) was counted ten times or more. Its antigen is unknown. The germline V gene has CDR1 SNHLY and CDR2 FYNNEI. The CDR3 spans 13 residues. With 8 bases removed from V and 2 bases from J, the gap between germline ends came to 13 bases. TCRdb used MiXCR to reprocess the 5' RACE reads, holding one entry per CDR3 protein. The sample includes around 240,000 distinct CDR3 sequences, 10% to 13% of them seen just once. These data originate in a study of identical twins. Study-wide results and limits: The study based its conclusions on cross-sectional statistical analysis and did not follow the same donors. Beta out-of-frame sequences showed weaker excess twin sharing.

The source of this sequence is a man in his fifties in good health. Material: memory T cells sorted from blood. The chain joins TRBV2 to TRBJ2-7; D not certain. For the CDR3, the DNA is TGTGCCAGCGGCGAGGTTTTCACCTACGAGCAGTACTTC. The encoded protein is CASGEVFTYEQYF.